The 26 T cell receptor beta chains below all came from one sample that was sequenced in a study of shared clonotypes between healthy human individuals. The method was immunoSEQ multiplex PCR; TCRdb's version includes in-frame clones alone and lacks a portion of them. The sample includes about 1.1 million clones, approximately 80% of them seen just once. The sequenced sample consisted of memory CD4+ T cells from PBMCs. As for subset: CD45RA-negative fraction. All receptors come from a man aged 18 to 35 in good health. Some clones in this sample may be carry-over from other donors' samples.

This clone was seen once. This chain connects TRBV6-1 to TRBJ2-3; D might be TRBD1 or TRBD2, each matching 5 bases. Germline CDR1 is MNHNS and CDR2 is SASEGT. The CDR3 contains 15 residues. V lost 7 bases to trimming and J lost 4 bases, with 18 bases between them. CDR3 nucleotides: TGTGCCAGCACCATCACCCTGGGGGTTGCAGATACGCAGTATTTT. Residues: CASTITLGVADTQYF.

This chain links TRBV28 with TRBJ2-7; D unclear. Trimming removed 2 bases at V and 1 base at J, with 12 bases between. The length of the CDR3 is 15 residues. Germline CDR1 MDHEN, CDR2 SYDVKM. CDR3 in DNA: TGTGCCAGCAGTTTAATAGGTGCTGGATCCTACGAGCAGTACTTC. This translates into CASSLIGAGSYEQYF.

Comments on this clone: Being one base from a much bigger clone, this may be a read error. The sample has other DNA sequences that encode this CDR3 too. The CDR3 protein is CASSLGLAAYNEQFF. CDR3 nucleotides: TGTGCCAGCAGCTTAGGGCTAGCGGCCTACAATGAGCAGTTCTTC. The chain recombines TRBV7-2 with TRBJ2-1, with TRBD2 matching 7 bases. After removal of 1 base from V and 2 bases from J, the junction contained 2 bases not matched to a gene. The CDR3 sequence is 15 residues long. Germline CDR1 and CDR2: SGHTA and FQGNSA.

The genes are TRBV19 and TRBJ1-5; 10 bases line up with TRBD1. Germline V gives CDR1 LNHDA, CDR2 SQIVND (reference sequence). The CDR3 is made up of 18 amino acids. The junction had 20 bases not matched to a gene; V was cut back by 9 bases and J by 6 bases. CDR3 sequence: CASHTPGTGARSSQPQHF. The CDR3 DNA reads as TGTGCCAGCCACACACCTGGGACAGGGGCCCGCTCGAGTCAGCCCCAGCATTTT.

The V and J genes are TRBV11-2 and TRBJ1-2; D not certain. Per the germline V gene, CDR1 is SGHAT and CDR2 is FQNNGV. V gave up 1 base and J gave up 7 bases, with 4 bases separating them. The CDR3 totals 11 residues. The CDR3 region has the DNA TGTGCCAGCAGCTTAGTTTTTGGCTACACCTTC. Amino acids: CASSLVFGYTF.

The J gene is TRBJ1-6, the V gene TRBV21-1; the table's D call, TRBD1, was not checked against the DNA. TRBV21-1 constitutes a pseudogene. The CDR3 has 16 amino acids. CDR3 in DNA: TGTGCCAGCAGTCAATTCAGGACAGCAGCGCATTCACCCCTCCACTTT. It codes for CASSQFRTAAHSPLHF.

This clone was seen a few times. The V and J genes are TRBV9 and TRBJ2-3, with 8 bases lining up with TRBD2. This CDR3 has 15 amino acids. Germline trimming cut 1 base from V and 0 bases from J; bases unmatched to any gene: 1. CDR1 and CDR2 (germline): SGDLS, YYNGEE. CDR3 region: CASSVWTSSTDTQYF. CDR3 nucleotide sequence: TGTGCCAGCAGCGTATGGACTAGCAGCACAGATACGCAGTATTTT.

The CDR3 DNA reads as TGTGCCACCGGGGGGGCTAGCGGCTACGAGCAGTACTTC. Amino acids: CATGGASGYEQYF. The genes are TRBV6-1 and TRBJ2-7; 8 bases map to TRBD2. This CDR3 is built from 13 residues. CDR1 and CDR2 from the germline V gene are MNHNS and SASEGT. The V segment lost 10 bases and the J segment 3 bases; nucleotides outside the gene matches: 8.

The CDR3 region has the DNA TGTGCCAGCTCACCAGGGGCTAGCGGTCCCTACAATGAGCAGTTCTTC. It codes for CASSPGASGPYNEQFF. The V and J genes are TRBV18 and TRBJ2-1; 7 bases fit TRBD2. Germline V gene lookup returns CDR1 KGHSH and CDR2 LQKENI. The CDR3 is 16 amino acids. Trimming took 2 bases from V and 2 from J; bases not matched to a gene: 6.

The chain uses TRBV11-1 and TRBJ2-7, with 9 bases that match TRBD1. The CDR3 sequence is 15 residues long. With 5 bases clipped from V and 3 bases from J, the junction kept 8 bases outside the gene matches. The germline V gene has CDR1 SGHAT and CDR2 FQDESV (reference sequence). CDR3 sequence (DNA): TGTGCCAGCAGCCTCTCGGGGACAGGGCGCTACGAGCAGTACTTC. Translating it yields CASSLSGTGRYEQYF.

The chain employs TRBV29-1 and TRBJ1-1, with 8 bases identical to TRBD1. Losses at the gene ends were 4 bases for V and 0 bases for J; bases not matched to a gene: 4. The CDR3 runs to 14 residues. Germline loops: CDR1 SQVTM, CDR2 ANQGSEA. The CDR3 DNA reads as TGCAGCGTTGCAGGGGGCGCCATGAACACTGAAGCTTTCTTT. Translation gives CSVAGGAMNTEAFF.

The CDR3 spells CASSVAGVFSYEQYF. The DNA for the CDR3 is TGTGCCAGCAGCGTAGCGGGGGTTTTCTCCTACGAGCAGTACTTC. V is TRBV9 and J is TRBJ2-7, with D perhaps TRBD2 (6 bases). This CDR3 is 15 amino acids long. Per germline, CDR1 SGDLS and CDR2 YYNGEE. V was trimmed by 0 bases and J by 0 bases, leaving 10 bases between them.

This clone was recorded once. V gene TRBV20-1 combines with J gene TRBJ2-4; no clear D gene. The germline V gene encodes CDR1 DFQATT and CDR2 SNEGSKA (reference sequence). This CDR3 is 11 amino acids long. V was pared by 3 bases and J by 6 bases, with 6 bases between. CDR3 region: CSARISNIQYF. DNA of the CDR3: TGCAGTGCTAGGATCTCAAACATTCAGTACTTC.

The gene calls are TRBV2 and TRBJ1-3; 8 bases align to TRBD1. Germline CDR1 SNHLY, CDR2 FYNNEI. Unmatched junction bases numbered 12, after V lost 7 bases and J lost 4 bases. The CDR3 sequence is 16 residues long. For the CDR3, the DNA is TGTGCCAGCACCCCAAGAGACAGGGGAGCAGGAAACACCATATATTTT. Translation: CASTPRDRGAGNTIYF.

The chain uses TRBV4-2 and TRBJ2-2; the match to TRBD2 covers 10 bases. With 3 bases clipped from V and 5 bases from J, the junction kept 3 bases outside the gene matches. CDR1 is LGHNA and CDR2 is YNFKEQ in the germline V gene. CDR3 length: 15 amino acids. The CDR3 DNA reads TGTGCCAGCAGCCAGGCACTAGCGGGAACCGGGGAGCTGTTTTTT. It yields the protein CASSQALAGTGELFF.

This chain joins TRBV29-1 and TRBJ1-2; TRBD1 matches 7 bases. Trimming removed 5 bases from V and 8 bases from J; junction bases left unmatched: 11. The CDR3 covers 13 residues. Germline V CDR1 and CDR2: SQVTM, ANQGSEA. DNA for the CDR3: TGCAGCGTTAGGACAGGCCAAGCCAGGGGCTACACCTTC. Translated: CSVRTGQARGYTF.

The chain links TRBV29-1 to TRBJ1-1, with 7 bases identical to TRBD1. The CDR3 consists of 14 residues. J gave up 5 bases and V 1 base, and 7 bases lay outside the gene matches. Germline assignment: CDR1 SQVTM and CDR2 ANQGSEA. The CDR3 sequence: CSVEGRQGKTEAFF. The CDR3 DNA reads TGCAGCGTTGAAGGCCGACAGGGAAAAACTGAAGCTTTCTTT.

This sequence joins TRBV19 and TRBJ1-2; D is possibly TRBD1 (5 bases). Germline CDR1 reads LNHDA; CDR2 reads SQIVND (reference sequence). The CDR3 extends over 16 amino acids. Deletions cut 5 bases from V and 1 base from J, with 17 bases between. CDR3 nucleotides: TGTGCCAGTAGTCGGACCCTGAGGGGTATTAACTATGGCTACACCTTC. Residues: CASSRTLRGINYGYTF. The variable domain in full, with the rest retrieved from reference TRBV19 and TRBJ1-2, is DGGITQSPKYLFRKEGQNVTLSCEQNLNHDAMYWYRQDPGQGLRLIYYSQIVNDFQKGDIAEGYSVSREKKESFPLTVTSAQKNPTAFYLCASSRTLRGINYGYTFGSGTRLTVV.

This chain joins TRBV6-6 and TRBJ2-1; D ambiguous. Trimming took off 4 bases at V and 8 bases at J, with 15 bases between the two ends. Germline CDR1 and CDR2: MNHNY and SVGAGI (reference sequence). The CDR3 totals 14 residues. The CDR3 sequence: CASSFTLGRDEQFF. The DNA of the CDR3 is TGTGCCAGCAGTTTCACCCTTGGTCGCGATGAGCAGTTCTTC.

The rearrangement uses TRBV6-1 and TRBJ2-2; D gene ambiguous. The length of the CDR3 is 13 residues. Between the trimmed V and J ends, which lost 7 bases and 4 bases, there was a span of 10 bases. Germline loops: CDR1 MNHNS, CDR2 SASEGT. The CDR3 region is CASTDPGTGELFF. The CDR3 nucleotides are TGTGCCAGCACCGACCCAGGCACCGGGGAGCTGTTTTTT.

In nucleotides, the CDR3 is TGTGCCAGCAGGACTTCGGGCAGGGAATACGAGCAGTACTTC. Protein: CASRTSGREYEQYF. V is TRBV11-2 and J is TRBJ2-7; weak D call: TRBD1 (5 bases). The CDR3 consists of 14 residues. The V end lost 6 bases, the J end lost 4 bases, and 16 bases lay between the germline ends. Germline CDR1 is SGHAT and CDR2 is FQNNGV.

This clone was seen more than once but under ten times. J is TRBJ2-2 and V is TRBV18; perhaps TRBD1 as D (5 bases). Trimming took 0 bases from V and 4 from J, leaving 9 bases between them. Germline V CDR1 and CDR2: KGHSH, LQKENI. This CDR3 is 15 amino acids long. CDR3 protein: CASSPPVRATGELFF. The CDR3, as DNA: TGTGCCAGCTCACCACCCGTCAGGGCCACCGGGGAGCTGTTTTTT. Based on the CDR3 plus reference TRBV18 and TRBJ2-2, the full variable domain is NAGVMQNPRHLVRRRGQEARLRCSPMKGHSHVYWYRQLPEEGLKFMVYLQKENIIDESGMPKERFSAEFPKEGPSILRIQQVVRGDSAAYFCASSPPVRATGELFFGEGSRLTVL.

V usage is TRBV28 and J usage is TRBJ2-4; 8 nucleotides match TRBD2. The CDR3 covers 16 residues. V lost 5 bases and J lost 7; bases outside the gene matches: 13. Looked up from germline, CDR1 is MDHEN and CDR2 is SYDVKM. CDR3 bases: TGTGCCAGCAGTACTATGGGGGCCGGGACTAGGAACATTCAGTACTTC. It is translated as CASSTMGAGTRNIQYF.

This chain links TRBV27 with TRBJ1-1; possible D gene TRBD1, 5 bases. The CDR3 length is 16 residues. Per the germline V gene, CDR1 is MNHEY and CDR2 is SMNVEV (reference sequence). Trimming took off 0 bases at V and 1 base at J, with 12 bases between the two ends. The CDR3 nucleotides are TGTGCCAGCAGTTTATCGGGCAGGGCGACGAACACTGAAGCTTTCTTT. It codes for CASSLSGRATNTEAFF.

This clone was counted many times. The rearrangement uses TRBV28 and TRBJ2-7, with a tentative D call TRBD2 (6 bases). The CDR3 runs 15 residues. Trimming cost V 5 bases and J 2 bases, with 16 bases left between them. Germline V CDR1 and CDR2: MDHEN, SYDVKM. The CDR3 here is CASSDPGRGTYEQYF. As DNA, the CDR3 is TGTGCCAGCAGTGACCCGGGACGGGGGACCTACGAGCAGTACTTC.

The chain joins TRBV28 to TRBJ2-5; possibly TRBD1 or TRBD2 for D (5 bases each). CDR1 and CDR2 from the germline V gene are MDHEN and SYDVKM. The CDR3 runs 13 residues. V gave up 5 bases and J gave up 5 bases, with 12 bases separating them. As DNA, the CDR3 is TGTGCCAGCAGTCAACCCGGGACGGAGACCCAGTACTTC. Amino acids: CASSQPGTETQYF.